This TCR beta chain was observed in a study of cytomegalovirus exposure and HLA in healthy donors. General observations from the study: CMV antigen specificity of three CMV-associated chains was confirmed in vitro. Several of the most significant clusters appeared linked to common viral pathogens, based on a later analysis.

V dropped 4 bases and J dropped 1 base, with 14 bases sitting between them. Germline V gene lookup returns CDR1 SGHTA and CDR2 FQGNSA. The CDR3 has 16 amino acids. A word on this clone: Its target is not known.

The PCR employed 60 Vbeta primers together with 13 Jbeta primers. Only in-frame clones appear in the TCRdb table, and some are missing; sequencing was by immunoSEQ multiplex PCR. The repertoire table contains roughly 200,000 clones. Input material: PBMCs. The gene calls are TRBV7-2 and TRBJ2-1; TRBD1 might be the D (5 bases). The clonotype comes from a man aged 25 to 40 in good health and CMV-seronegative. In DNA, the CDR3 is TGTGCCAGCAGCTCCCCCCCAGGGAAGTCCTACAATGAGCAGTTCTTC. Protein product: CASSSPPGKSYNEQFF.